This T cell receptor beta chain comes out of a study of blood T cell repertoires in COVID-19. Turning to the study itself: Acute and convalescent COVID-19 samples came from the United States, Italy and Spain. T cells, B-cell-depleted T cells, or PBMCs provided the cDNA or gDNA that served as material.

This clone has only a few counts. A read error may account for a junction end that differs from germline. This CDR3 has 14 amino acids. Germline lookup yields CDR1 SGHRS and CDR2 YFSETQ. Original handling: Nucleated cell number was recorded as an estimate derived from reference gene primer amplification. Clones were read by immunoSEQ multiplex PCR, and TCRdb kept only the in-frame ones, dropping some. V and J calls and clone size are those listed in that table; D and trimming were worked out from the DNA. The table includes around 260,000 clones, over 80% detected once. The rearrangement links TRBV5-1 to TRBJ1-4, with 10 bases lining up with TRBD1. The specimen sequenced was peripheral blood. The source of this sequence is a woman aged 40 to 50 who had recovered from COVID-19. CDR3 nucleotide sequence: TGCGCCAGCAGTTTGGGGACAGGGGTGGAAAAACTGTTTTTT. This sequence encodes CASSLGTGVEKLFF.